This is a list of T cell receptor beta chains from one sample in a study of OX40 agonist ivuxolimab in advanced cancers. The repertoire was sequenced with immunoSEQ multiplex PCR; TCRdb's copy has only in-frame clones and lacks some. The table shows roughly 80,000 clones, with around four fifths occurring only once. The material was CD4+ or CD8+ T cells sorted from blood, obtained in a trial of the OX40 agonist ivuxolimab. These receptors all stem from an adult with an advanced solid tumor such as melanoma, head and neck, liver or kidney cancer. Both conserved end residues are part of each CDR3. D genes are given only for firm matches. Part of the rows lack a size; the others show once, few, many or a class for expanded clones.

V gene	clone size	J gene	D gene	CDR3 protein	CDR3 DNA
TRBV7-2	NA	TRBJ2-3	NA	CASSLSPDGTDTQYF	TGTGCCAGCAGCTTGTCCCCTGACGGCACAGATACGCAGTATTTT
TRBV2	NA	TRBJ2-1	NA	CAIQRFTGSPYNEQFF	TGTGCCATCCAACGGTTCACAGGTAGTCCGTACAATGAGCAGTTCTTC
TRBV5-1	NA	TRBJ1-1	TRBD1	CASSKGQGAGNTEAFF	TGCGCCAGCAGCAAAGGACAGGGGGCAGGGAACACTGAAGCTTTCTTT
TRBV7-3	NA	TRBJ2-3	NA	CASSSTPSGTDTQYF	TGTGCCAGCAGCTCGACACCTTCGGGCACAGATACGCAGTATTTT
TRBV30	once	TRBJ1-4	NA	CAWSVAGAEKLFF	TGTGCCTGGAGTGTGGCAGGGGCGGAAAAACTGTTTTTT
TRBV18	NA	TRBJ2-1	NA	CASSPPGLSYNEQFF	TGTGCCAGCTCACCACCGGGACTCTCCTACAATGAGCAGTTCTTC
TRBV5-1	NA	TRBJ2-7	NA	CASSLTGAANEQYF	TGCGCCAGCAGCTTGACGGGGGCGGCGAACGAGCAGTACTTC
TRBV13	NA	TRBJ1-2	NA	CASNLGQLNYGYTF	TGTGCCAGCAACTTGGGGCAGCTCAACTATGGCTACACCTTC
TRBV5-1	NA	TRBJ2-7	NA	CASRQTPPGYEQYF	TGCGCCAGCAGACAGACCCCCCCAGGCTACGAGCAGTACTTC
TRBV19	NA	TRBJ2-7	NA	CASSITAGPYEQYF	TGTGCCAGTAGTATTACGGCAGGGCCCTACGAGCAGTACTTC
TRBV7-6	NA	TRBJ1-1	NA	CASSLVSGADTEAFF	TGTGCCAGCAGCTTGGTCTCGGGAGCGGACACTGAAGCTTTCTTT
TRBV5-1	NA	TRBJ1-1	NA	CASSSGARASNTEAFF	TGCGCCAGCAGCTCTGGGGCCCGCGCCTCGAACACTGAAGCTTTCTTT
TRBV29-1	NA	TRBJ2-3	NA	CSGGTVSSTDTQYF	TGCAGCGGCGGGACAGTGTCTAGCACAGATACGCAGTATTTT
TRBV6-1	NA	TRBJ1-6	NA	CASNFGTFGSPLHF	TGTGCCAGCAACTTCGGGACCTTCGGTTCACCCCTCCACTTT
TRBV7-2	NA	TRBJ1-5	TRBD1	CASSSQGIGSNQPQHF	TGTGCCAGCAGCTCACAGGGGATAGGGAGCAATCAGCCCCAGCATTTT
TRBV5-5	NA	TRBJ2-5	NA	CASAPGRETQYF	TGTGCCAGCGCGCCGGGACGGGAGACCCAGTACTTC
TRBV19	NA	TRBJ1-6	NA	CASSMAVLNSPLHF	TGTGCCAGTAGTATGGCAGTTCTCAATTCACCCCTCCACTTT
TRBV11-1	NA	TRBJ2-5	NA	CASMIQETQYF	TGTGCCAGCATGATACAAGAGACCCAGTACTTC
TRBV27	NA	TRBJ1-1	NA	CASSRGSGDRAFF	TGTGCCAGCAGTCGTGGGTCAGGGGATCGGGCTTTCTTT
TRBV6-1	NA	TRBJ1-3	TRBD1	CASKPQGRTGNTIYF	TGTGCCAGCAAGCCACAGGGGAGAACTGGAAACACCATATATTTT
TRBV7-6	NA	TRBJ2-1	TRBD1	CASSLGPGGEQFF	TGTGCCAGCAGCTTAGGGCCAGGGGGTGAGCAGTTCTTC
TRBV5-4	NA	TRBJ2-7	TRBD1	CASSLGQGLDEQYF	TGTGCCAGCAGCCTGGGACAGGGATTAGACGAGCAGTACTTC
TRBV18	NA	TRBJ2-5	NA	CASSLGSGQETQYF	TGTGCCAGCTCACTTGGGTCGGGCCAAGAGACCCAGTACTTC
TRBV7-3	NA	TRBJ2-5	TRBD1	CASSSQSGQGETQYF	TGTGCCAGCAGCTCCCAATCGGGACAGGGCGAGACCCAGTACTTC
TRBV2	NA	TRBJ1-1	NA	CASSGPPNTEAFF	TGTGCCAGCAGTGGCCCCCCGAACACTGAAGCTTTCTTT
TRBV4-1	few	TRBJ1-2	TRBD1	CASSLSGTGGDSGYTF	TGCGCCAGCAGCCTCTCCGGGACAGGGGGCGATTCAGGCTACACCTTC
TRBV7-6	NA	TRBJ2-1	NA	CASSLAAHEQFF	TGTGCCAGCAGCTTAGCGGCCCATGAGCAGTTCTTC
TRBV5-8	NA	TRBJ2-3	TRBD2	CASSSGLAGGSTDTQYF	TGTGCCAGCAGCTCCGGACTAGCGGGGGGAAGCACAGATACGCAGTATTTT
TRBV19	NA	TRBJ1-5	TRBD1	CASSIRQGAGQPQHF	TGTGCCAGTAGTATACGCCAGGGGGCGGGTCAGCCCCAGCATTTT
TRBV19	NA	TRBJ1-1	NA	CASSIAGLGNTEAFF	TGTGCCAGTAGTATAGCAGGGCTGGGGAACACTGAAGCTTTCTTT
TRBV6-6	NA	TRBJ2-5	TRBD2	CASSGTSGGQETQYF	TGTGCCAGCAGTGGGACTAGCGGGGGCCAAGAGACCCAGTACTTC
TRBV25-1	NA	TRBJ1-4	TRBD1	CASRDRVDEKLFF	TGTGCCAGCAGGGACAGGGTCGATGAAAAACTGTTTTTT
TRBV30	few	TRBJ1-2	TRBD1	CAWSPGTGRMMGYTF	TGTGCCTGGAGCCCCGGGACAGGTCGCATGATGGGCTACACCTTC
TRBV4-1	NA	TRBJ1-2	NA	CASSQDKGAVYGYTF	TGCGCCAGCAGCCAAGATAAAGGGGCAGTCTATGGCTACACCTTC
TRBV18	NA	TRBJ2-3	NA	CASSPPEGTDTQYF	TGTGCCAGCTCACCACCGGAGGGCACAGATACGCAGTATTTT
TRBV30	once	TRBJ2-5	NA	CACRVLETQYF	TGTGCCTGCAGGGTACTGGAGACCCAGTACTTC
TRBV7-9	NA	TRBJ2-1	NA	CASSLERAASSYNEQFF	TGTGCCAGCAGCTTAGAAAGGGCCGCCAGCTCCTACAATGAGCAGTTCTTC
TRBV18	NA	TRBJ2-5	NA	CASSQVGETQYF	TGTGCCAGCTCGCAGGTCGGGGAGACCCAGTACTTC
TRBV14	NA	TRBJ2-7	NA	CASSQGYYEQYF	TGTGCCAGCAGCCAAGGATACTACGAGCAGTACTTC
TRBV2	NA	TRBJ1-6	NA	CASRGEYNSPLHF	TGTGCCAGCCGGGGCGAATATAATTCACCCCTCCACTTT
TRBV6-1	few	TRBJ1-1	TRBD1	CASSARQGRAEAFF	TGTGCCAGCAGTGCCCGACAGGGGCGGGCTGAAGCTTTCTTT
TRBV30	NA	TRBJ2-1	NA	CAWSGVKGVVNEQFF	TGTGCCTGGAGCGGAGTGAAGGGGGTTGTGAATGAGCAGTTCTTC
TRBV5-4	NA	TRBJ1-1	TRBD1	CASSLVGTGDRGAFF	TGTGCCAGCAGCTTGGTGGGGACAGGCGATAGGGGAGCTTTCTTT
TRBV12-5	few	TRBJ2-2	NA	CASGRPGLRNTGELFF	TGTGCTAGTGGTCGACCGGGACTGCGGAACACCGGGGAGCTGTTTTTT
TRBV27	NA	TRBJ2-5	TRBD2	CASRGPSGRDWETQYF	TGTGCCAGCAGAGGCCCCTCAGGGAGGGATTGGGAGACCCAGTACTTC
TRBV6-5	NA	TRBJ1-4	TRBD1	CASRGRDSGEKLFF	TGTGCCAGCAGGGGCCGGGACAGTGGGGAAAAACTGTTTTTT
TRBV2	NA	TRBJ1-2	TRBD1	CASRTGSNYGYTF	TGTGCCAGCAGGACAGGGTCTAACTATGGCTACACCTTC
TRBV30	NA	TRBJ2-3	NA	CAWRASTDTQYF	TGTGCCTGGAGAGCTAGCACAGATACGCAGTATTTT
TRBV18	once	TRBJ1-2	TRBD1	CASSPQDRDYGYTF	TGTGCCAGCTCACCACAGGACAGGGACTATGGCTACACCTTC
TRBV4-1	NA	TRBJ2-5	NA	CASSPSQGAGETQYF	TGCGCCAGCAGCCCATCCCAGGGAGCGGGAGAGACCCAGTACTTC
TRBV4-2	NA	TRBJ2-5	TRBD2	CASSQDRWTSGGKETQYF	TGTGCCAGCAGCCAAGATCGGTGGACTAGCGGGGGGAAAGAGACCCAGTACTTC
TRBV7-2	medium-sized	TRBJ2-7	TRBD1	CASSRDRGPYEQYF	TGTGCCAGCAGCCGGGACAGGGGGCCCTACGAGCAGTACTTC
TRBV7-2	NA	TRBJ1-1	NA	CASSLEGTLNTEAFF	TGTGCCAGCAGCTTAGAAGGGACGTTGAACACTGAAGCTTTCTTT